This record looks at one TCR beta chain sequence and its context. The data belong to a study of stem cell transplantation in POMP-related autoinflammatory disease. Libraries were prepared by immunoSEQ multiplex PCR; TCRdb keeps only in-frame clonotypes and omits some of them. This sample has tens of thousands of clones, with approximately 91% found just once. The CDR3 sequence is 17 residues long. Sequenced material: CD4+ T cells from PBMCs, taken after stem cell transplantation. This receptor was taken from a human patient with POMP-related autoinflammation and immune dysregulation (PRAID). Some T cells may arise from the graft donor. The chain links TRBV21-1 to TRBJ2-7; TRBD2, the table's D call, lacks a check against the DNA. TRBV21-1 is reported as a pseudogene. The CDR3 region is CASSKKGSGTHSYEQYF. The CDR3, as DNA: TGTGCCAGCAGCAAAAAAGGGAGCGGGACACACTCCTACGAGCAGTACTTC.